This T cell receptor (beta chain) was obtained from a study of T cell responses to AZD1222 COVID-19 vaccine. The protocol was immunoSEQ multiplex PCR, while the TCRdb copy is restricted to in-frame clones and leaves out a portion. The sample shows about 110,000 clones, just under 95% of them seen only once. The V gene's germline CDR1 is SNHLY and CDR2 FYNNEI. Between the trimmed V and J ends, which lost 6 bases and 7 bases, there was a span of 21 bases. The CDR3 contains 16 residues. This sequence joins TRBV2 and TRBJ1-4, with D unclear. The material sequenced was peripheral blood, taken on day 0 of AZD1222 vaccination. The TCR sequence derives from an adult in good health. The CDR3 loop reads CASRTQPATRVEKLFF. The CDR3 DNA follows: TGTGCCAGCAGGACCCAGCCCGCAACTCGGGTTGAAAAACTGTTTTTT.